This entry is about one T cell receptor (beta chain). Antigen: not known. Naive CD4 T cells, CD45RO-negative and CD62L-positive, were flow-sorted from PBMCs. These data belong to a study of human versus mouse CDR3 diversity and MHC coevolution. Study information: Each sample yielded about 5.5 x 10^6 to 1.7 x 10^7 valid reads. Overall study results and limits: Human CDR3s averaged more deletions and insertions than mouse CDR3s.

Only in-frame clones appear in the TCRdb table, and some are missing; sequencing was by immunoSEQ multiplex PCR. Among about 60,000 clones listed, approximately 94% were seen once. Germline V gene data show CDR1 as SGDLS and CDR2 as YYNGEE. The CDR3 totals 15 residues. V lost 4 bases to trimming and J lost 4 bases; unmatched junction nucleotides: 10. The chain employs TRBV9 and TRBJ1-2, with 7 bases that match TRBD1. The TCR was taken from a person in their sixties in good health. The sequenced sample consisted of naive CD4+ T cells from blood. Described subset: CD45RO-negative CD62L-positive naive CD4 T cells. This CDR3 reads CASSPPPGQSYGYTF. Written as DNA, the CDR3 is TGTGCCAGCAGCCCTCCTCCGGGACAGAGCTATGGCTACACCTTC.